The clone carrying this TCR beta chain was seen at least ten times. Its antigen is not identified. Template material for amplifying TCR beta CDR3 regions consisted of RNA transcripts. First-round RT-PCR with HTBI primers amplified the TCR CDR3 region. TCRdb called the multiplex PCR reads again in MiXCR, with one record for every CDR3 protein. The sample lists around 450,000 distinct CDR3 sequences; roughly 13% were seen once. The germline CDR1 and CDR2 sequences are SGHTA and FQGNSA. The V and J ends lost 5 bases and 7 bases respectively, with 12 bases between them. There are 12 residues in the CDR3. The entry originates in a study of T cells in Graves' hyperthyroidism and ophthalmopathy. In patients aged 18 to 65, hyperthyroidism was newly diagnosed, with duration under 2 months. An approximately 10 ml volume of fresh peripheral blood provided the PBMCs. Overall study results and limits: Most clonotypes that expanded in the thyroid above 0.001 also showed up in blood.

The sequenced sample was blood. The receptor was isolated from a woman in her late teens or twenties with Graves' hyperthyroidism. The chain has TRBV7-2 and TRBJ2-7; maybe TRBD2 (6 bases). Written as DNA, the CDR3 is TGTGCCAGCAGCCTGTCCGGGGGAGAGCAGTACTTC. Protein sequence: CASSLSGGEQYF.